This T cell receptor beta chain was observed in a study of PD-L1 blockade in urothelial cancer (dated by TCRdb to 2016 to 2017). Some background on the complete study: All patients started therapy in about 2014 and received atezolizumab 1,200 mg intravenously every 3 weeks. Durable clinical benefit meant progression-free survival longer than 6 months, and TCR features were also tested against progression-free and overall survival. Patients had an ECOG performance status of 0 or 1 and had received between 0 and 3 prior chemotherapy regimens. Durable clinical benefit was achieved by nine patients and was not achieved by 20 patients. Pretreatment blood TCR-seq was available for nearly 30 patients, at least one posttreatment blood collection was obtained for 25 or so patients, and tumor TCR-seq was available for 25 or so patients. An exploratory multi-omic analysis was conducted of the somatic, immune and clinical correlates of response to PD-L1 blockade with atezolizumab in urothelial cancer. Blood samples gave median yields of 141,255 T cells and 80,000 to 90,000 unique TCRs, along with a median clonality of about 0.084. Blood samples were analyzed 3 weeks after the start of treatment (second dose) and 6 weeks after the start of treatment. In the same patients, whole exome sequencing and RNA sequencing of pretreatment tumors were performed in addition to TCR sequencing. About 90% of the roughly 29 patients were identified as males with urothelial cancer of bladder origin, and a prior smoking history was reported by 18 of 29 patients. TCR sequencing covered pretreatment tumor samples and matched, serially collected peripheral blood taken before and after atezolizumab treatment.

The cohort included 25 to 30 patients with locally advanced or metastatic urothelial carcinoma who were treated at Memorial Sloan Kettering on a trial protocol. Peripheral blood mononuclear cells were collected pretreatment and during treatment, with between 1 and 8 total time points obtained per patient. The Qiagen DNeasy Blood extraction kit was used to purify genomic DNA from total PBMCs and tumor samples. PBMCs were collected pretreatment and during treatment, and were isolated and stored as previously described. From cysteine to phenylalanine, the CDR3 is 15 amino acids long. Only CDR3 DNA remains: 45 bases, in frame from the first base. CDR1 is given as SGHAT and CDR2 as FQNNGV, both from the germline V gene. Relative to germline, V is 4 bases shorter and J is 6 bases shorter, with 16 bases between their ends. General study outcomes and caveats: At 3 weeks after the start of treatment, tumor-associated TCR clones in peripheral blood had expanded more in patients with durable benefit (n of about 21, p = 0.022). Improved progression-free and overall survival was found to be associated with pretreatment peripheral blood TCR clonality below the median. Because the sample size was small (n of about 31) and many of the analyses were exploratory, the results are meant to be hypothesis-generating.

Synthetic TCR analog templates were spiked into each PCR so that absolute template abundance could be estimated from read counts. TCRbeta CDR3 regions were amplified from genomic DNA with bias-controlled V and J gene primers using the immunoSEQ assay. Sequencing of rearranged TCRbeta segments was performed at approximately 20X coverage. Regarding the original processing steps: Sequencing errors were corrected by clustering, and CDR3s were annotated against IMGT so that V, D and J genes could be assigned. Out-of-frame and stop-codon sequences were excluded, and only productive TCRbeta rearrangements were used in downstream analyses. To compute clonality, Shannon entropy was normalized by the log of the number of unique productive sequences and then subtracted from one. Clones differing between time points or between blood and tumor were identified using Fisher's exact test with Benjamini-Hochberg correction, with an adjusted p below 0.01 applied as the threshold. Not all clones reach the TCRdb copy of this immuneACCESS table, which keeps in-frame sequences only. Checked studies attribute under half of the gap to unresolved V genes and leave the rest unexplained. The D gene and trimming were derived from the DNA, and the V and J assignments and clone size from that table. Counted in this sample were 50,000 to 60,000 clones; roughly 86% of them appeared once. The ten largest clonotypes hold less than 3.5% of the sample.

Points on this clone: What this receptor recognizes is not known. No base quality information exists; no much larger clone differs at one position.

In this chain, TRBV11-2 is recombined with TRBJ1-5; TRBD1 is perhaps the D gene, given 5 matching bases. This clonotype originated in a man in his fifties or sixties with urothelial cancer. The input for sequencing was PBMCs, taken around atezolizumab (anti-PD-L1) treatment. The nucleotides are TGTGCCAGCAGCTCCGTCGGGGGGTTGGCTCAGCCCCAGCATTTT. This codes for CASSSVGGLAQPQHF.